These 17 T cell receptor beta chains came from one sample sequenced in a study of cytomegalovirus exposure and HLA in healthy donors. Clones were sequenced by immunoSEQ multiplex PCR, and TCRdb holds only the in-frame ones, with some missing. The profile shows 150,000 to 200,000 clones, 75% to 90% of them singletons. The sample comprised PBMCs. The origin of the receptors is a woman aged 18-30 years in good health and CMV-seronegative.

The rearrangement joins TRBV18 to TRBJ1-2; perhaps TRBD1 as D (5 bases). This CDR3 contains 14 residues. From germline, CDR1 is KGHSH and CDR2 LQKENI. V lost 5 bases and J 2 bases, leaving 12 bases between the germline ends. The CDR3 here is CASSNSGANYGYTF. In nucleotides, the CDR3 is TGTGCCAGCTCAAACTCTGGGGCAAACTATGGCTACACCTTC.

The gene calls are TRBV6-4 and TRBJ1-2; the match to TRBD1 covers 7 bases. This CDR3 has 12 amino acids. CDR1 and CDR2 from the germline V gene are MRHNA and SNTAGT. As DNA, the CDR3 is TGTTCCCCGACCGGGACAGCATATGGCTACACCTTC. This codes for CSPTGTAYGYTF.

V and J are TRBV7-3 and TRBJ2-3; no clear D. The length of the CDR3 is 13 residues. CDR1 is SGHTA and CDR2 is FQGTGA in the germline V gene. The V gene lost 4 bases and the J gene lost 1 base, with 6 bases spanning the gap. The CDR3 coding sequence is TGTGCCAGCAGCTATTTAGGCACAGATACGCAGTATTTT. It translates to CASSYLGTDTQYF.

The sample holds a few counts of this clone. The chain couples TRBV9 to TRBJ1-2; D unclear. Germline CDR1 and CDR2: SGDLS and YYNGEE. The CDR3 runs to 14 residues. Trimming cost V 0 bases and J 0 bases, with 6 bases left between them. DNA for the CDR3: TGTGCCAGCAGCGTAGCTACCTCTAACTATGGCTACACCTTC. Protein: CASSVATSNYGYTF.

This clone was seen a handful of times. The CDR3 spells CASSQDPETSYNEQFF. The CDR3 region has the DNA TGTGCCAGCAGCCAAGACCCCGAGACTAGCTACAATGAGCAGTTCTTC. The chain couples TRBV4-2 to TRBJ2-1, with a weak D call TRBD2 (6 bases). Germline lookup yields CDR1 LGHNA and CDR2 YNFKEQ. The CDR3 runs 16 residues. The V end was cut by 0 bases, the J end by 3 bases, with 12 bases between.

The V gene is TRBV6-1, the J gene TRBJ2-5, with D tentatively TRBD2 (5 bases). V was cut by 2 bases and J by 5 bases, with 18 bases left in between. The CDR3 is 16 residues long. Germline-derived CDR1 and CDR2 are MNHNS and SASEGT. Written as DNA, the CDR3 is TGTGCCAGCAGTGAAAGCGTTGCGGGCTTAGGGGAGACCCAGTACTTC. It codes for CASSESVAGLGETQYF.

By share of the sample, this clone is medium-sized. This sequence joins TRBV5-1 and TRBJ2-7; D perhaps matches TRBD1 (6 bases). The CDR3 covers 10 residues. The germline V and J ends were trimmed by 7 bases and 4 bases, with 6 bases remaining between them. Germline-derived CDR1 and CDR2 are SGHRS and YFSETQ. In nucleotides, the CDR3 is TGCGCCAGCGACAGGTACGAGCAGTACTTC. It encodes CASDRYEQYF.

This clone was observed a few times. The CDR3 here is CASSEGPTVSYGYTF. CDR3 nucleotide sequence: TGTGCCAGCAGTGAGGGCCCGACAGTCTCCTATGGCTACACCTTC. The chain couples TRBV2 to TRBJ1-2; maybe TRBD1 (5 bases). Trimming stripped 3 bases from V and 4 bases from J, with 15 bases between. The V gene's germline CDR1 is SNHLY and CDR2 FYNNEI. The CDR3 sequence is 15 residues long. Drawing the rest from reference TRBV2 and TRBJ1-2, the complete variable domain is EPEVTQTPSHQVTQMGQEVILRCVPISNHLYFYWYRQILGQKVEFLVSFYNNEISEKSEIFDDQFSVERPDGSNFTLKIRSTKLEDSAMYFCASSEGPTVSYGYTFGSGTRLTVV.

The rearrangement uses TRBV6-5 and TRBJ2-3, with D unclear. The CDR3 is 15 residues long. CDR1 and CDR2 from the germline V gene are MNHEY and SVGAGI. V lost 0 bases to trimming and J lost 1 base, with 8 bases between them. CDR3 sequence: CASSYSTPRTDTQYF. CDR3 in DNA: TGTGCCAGCAGTTACTCGACACCCCGCACAGATACGCAGTATTTT.

The CDR3 sequence: CASSLVEVSGNWNEQFF. The CDR3 DNA is TGCGCCAGCAGCTTGGTGGAGGTTAGCGGGAATTGGAATGAGCAGTTCTTC. V and J are TRBV5-1 and TRBJ2-1; TRBD2 matches 8 bases. The CDR3 has 17 residues. Germline assignment: CDR1 SGHRS and CDR2 YFSETQ. V lost 0 bases and J lost 7; bases outside the gene matches: 12. The entire variable domain, with the rest obtained from reference TRBV5-1 and TRBJ2-1, is as follows: KAGVTQTPRYLIKTRGQQVTLSCSPISGHRSVSWYQQTPGQGLQFLFEYFSETQRNKGNFPGRFSGRQFSNSRSEMNVSTLELGDSALYLCASSLVEVSGNWNEQFFGPGTRLTVL.

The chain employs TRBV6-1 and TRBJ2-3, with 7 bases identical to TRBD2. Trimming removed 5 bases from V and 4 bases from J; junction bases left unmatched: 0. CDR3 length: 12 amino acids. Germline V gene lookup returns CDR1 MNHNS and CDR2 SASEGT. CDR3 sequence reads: CASSLAADTQYF. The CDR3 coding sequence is TGTGCCAGCAGTCTAGCGGCAGATACGCAGTATTTT.

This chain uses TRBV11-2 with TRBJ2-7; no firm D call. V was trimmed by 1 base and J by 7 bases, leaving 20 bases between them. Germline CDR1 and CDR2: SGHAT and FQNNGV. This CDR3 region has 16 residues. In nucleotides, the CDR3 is TGTGCCAGCAGCTTAGCACTTAACTCCCTGCCTAGGGAGCAGTACTTC. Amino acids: CASSLALNSLPREQYF.

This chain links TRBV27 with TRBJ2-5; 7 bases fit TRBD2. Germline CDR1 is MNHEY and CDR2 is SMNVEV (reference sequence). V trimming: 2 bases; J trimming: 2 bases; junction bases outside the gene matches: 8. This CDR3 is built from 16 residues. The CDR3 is CASSLLGTTIQETQYF. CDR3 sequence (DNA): TGTGCCAGCAGTTTACTCGGGACTACCATACAAGAGACCCAGTACTTC.

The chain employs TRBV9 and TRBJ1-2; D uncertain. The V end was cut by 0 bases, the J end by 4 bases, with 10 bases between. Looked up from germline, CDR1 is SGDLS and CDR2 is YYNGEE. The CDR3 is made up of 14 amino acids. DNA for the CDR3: TGTGCCAGCAGCGTAGAGCAGACTTCCTATGGCTACACCTTC. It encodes CASSVEQTSYGYTF.

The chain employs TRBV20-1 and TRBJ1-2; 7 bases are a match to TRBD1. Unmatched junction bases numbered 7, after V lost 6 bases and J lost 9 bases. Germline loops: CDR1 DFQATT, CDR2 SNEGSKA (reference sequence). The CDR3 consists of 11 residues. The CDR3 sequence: CSARGDSSYTF. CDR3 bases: TGCAGTGCCCGAGGGGACAGTAGCTACACCTTC.

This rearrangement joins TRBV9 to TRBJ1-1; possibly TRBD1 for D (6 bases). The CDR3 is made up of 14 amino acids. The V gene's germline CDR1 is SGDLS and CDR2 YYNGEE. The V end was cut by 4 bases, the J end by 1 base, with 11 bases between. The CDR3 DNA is TGTGCCAGCAGCACCCAGACAGGGAACACTGAAGCTTTCTTT. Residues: CASSTQTGNTEAFF.

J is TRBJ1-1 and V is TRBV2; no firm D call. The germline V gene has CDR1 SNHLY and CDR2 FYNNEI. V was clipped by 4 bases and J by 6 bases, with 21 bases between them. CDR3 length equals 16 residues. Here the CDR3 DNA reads TGTGCCAGCAGTGTGGGGAGGAGGCTTACTGTCGCTGAAGCTTTCTTT. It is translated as CASSVGRRLTVAEAFF.